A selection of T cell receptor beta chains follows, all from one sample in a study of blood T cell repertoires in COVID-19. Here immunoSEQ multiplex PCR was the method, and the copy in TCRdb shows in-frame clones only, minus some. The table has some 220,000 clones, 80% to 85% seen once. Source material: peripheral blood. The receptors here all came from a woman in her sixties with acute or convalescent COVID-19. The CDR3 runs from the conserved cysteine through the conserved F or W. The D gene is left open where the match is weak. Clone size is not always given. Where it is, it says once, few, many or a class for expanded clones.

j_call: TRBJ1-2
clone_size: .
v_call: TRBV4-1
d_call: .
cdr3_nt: TGCGCCAGCAGCCAAGCAGGGCAGGGCTATGGCTACACCTTC
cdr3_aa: CASSQAGQGYGYTF

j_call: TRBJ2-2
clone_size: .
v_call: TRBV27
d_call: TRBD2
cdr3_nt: TGTGCCAGCAGTTTAAGGGTAGCGGGGGGGCCTGCCGGGGAGCTGTTTTTT
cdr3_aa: CASSLRVAGGPAGELFF

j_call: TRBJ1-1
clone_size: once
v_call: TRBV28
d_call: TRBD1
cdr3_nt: TGTGCCAGCAGTTTACAGGGGGGTGTGGCTTTCTTT
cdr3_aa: CASSLQGGVAFF

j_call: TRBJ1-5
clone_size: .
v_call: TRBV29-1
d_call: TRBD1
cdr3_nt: TGCAGCGTTGTCGGGGGACAGGACCTACTAACAGAACTTAATAGCAATCAGCCCCAGCATTTT
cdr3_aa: CSVVGGQDLLTELNSNQPQHF

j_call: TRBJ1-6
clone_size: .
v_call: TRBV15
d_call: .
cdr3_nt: TGTGCCACCAGCAGAGACTGGTCGCGGGGGAGATCTAATTCACCCCTCCACTTT
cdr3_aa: CATSRDWSRGRSNSPLHF

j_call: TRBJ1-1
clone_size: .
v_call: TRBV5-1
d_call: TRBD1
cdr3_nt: TGCGCCAGCAGTAGGGGGCAAGGGAACACTGAAGCTTTCTTT
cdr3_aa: CASSRGQGNTEAFF

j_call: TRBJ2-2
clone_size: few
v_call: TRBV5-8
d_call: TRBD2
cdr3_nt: TGTGCCAGCAGCTGGAGTCATCGACTAGCTGAGGACACCGGGGAGCTGTTTTTT
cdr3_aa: CASSWSHRLAEDTGELFF

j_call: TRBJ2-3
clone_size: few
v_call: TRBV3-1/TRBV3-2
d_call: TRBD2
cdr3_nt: TGTGCCAGCAGCCCGCTAGCGGGGGGTTCCACAGATACGCAGTATTTT
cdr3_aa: CASSPLAGGSTDTQYF

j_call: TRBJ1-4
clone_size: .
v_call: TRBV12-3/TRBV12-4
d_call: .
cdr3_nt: TGTGCCAGCAGTTCCCAGTATAATGAAAAACTGTTTTTT
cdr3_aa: CASSSQYNEKLFF

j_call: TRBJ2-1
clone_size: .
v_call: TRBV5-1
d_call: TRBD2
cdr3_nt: TGCGCCAGCGCCGGGACTAGCGGGGGCCCATACAATGAGCAGTTCTTC
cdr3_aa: CASAGTSGGPYNEQFF

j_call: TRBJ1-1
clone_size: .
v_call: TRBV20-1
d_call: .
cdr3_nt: TGCAGTGCTAGCGAGGACACTGAAGCTTTCTTT
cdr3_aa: CSASEDTEAFF

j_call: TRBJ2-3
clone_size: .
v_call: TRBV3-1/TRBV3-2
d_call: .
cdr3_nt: TGTGCCAGCTTTGGCGGAGCTACGCAGTATTTT
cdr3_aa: CASFGGATQYF

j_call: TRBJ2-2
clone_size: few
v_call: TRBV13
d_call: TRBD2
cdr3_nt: TGTGCCAGTCGACTAGCGGGGGTACAAGTACCCGGGGAGCTGTTTTTT
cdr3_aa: CASRLAGVQVPGELFF

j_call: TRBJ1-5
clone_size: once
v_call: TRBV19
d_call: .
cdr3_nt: TGTGCCAGTAGTGCCGCGCGCGGACAGCCCCAGCATTTT
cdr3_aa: CASSAARGQPQHF

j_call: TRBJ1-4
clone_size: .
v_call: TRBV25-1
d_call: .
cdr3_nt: TGTGCCAGCAGTGAATCGCGAGGGCTTCGGGAAAAACTGTTTTTT
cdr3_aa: CASSESRGLREKLFF

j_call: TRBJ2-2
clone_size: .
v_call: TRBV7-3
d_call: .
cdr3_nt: TGTGCCAGCAGCTTAGCGGCAGGAGGAGGACGTACCGGGGAGCTGTTTTTT
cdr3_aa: CASSLAAGGGRTGELFF

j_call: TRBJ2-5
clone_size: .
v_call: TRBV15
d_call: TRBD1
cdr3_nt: TGTGCCACCAGCAGAGATTTACAGGGGGGAGAGACCCAGTACTTC
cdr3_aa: CATSRDLQGGETQYF

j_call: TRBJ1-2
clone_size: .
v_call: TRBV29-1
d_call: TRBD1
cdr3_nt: TGCAGCGCCGAGGCGTCGGGACAGGGGGCGAGAGGCTACACCTTC
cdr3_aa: CSAEASGQGARGYTF

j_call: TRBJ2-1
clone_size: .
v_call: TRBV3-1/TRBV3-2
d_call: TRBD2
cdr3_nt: TGTGCCAGCAGCCAAGATCGGGGCGGGGGGAACAACAATGAGCAGTTCTTC
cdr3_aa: CASSQDRGGGNNNEQFF

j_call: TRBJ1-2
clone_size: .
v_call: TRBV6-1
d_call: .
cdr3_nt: TGTGCCAGCAGTGAAGGAAACAGGAACTATGGCTACACCTTC
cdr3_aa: CASSEGNRNYGYTF

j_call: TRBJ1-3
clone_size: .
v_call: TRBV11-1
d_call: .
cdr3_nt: TGTGCCAGCAGCTTGTCACGGGAGGCGAGAAACACCATATATTTT
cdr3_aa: CASSLSREARNTIYF

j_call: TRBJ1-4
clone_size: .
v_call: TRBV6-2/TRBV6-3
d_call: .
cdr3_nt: TGTGCCAGCAGTTATCGACTCCGTCGTGAAAAACTGTTTTTT
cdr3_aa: CASSYRLRREKLFF

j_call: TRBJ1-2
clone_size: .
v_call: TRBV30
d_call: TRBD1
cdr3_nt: TGTGCCTGGAGTGTGGGACAGGAGACCTATGGCTACACCTTC
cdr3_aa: CAWSVGQETYGYTF

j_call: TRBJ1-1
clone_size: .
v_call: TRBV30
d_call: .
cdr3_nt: TGTGCCTGGAGTGACAGGGCGAACACTGAAGCTTTCTTT
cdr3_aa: CAWSDRANTEAFF

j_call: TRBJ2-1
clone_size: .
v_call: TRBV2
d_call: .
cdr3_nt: TGTGCCAGCAGTGATACCAGGTCTGGCAATGAGCAGTTCTTC
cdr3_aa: CASSDTRSGNEQFF

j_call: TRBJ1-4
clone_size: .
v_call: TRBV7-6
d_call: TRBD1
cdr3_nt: TGTGCCAGCAGCCGAGCCGAGGGCACAGGGGGTCGGGAAAAACTGTTTTTT
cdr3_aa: CASSRAEGTGGREKLFF

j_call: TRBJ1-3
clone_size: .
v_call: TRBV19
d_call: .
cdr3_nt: TGTGCCAGCTGTCCAGGGTCTGGAAACACCATATATTTT
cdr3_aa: CASCPGSGNTIYF

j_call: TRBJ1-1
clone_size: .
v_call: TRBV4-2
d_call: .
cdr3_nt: TGTGCCAGCAGCCAAGGCGGGCTCGGCACTGAAGCTTTCTTT
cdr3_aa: CASSQGGLGTEAFF

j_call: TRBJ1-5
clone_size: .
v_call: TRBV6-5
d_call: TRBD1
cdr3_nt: TGTGCCAGCAGGACTCTTCCAACAGGGGCTCAGCCCCAGCATTTT
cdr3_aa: CASRTLPTGAQPQHF

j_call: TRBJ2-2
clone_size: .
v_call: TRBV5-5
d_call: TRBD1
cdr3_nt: TGTGCCAGCAGCCCGGACAGGGCCGGGACCGGGGAGCTGTTTTTT
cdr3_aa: CASSPDRAGTGELFF

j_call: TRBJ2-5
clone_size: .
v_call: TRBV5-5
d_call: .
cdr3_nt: TGTGCCAGCAGGCCTCTTGACACCTTCCAAGAGACCCAGTACTTC
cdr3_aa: CASRPLDTFQETQYF

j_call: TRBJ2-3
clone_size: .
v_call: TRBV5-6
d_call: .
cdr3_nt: TGTGCCAGCAGCGCGACAGGTAGGGGGACAGATACGCAGTATTTT
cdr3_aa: CASSATGRGTDTQYF

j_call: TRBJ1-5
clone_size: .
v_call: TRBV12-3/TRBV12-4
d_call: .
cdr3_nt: TGTGCCAGCAGTTTCGGGCAGCCCCAGCATTTT
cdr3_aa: CASSFGQPQHF

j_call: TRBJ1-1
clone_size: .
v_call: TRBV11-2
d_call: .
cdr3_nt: TGTGCCAGCAGTACCACCCGCGGGGGGACTTTCTTT
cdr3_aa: CASSTTRGGTFF

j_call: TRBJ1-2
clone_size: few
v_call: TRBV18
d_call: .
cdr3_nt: TGTGCCAGCTCACCCGACAGTCGTTCGAGCTACACCTTC
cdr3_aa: CASSPDSRSSYTF

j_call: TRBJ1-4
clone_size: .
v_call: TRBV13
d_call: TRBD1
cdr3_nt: TGTGCCAGCAGCGAGGACAGGGCGGGTGAAAAACTGTTTTTT
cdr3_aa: CASSEDRAGEKLFF

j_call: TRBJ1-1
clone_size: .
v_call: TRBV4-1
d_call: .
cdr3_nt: TGCGCCAGCAGCCAGGGGGGTAACACTGAAGCTTTCTTT
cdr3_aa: CASSQGGNTEAFF

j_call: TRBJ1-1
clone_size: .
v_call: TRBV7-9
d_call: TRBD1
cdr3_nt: TGTGCCAGCAGCCCAACAGGGGGTGGCACTGAAGCTTTCTTT
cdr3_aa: CASSPTGGGTEAFF

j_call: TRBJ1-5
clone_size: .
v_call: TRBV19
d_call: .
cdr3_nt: TGTGCCAGTACCCCCGGGGGTCATAGCAATCAGCCCCAGCATTTT
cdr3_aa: CASTPGGHSNQPQHF

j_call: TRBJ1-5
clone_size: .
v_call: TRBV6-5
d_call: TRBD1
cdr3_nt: TGTGCCAGCAGTCCCCGGACAGGGATCAATCAGCCCCAGCATTTT
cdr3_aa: CASSPRTGINQPQHF

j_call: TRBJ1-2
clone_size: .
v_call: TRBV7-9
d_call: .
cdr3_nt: TGTGCCAGCAAACTGGGCCAGGGAAACCATGGCTACACCTTC
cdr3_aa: CASKLGQGNHGYTF

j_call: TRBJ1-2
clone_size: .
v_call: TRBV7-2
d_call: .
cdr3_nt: TGTGCCAGCAGCTTAGATGGCAGTAACTATGGCTACACCTTC
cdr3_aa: CASSLDGSNYGYTF

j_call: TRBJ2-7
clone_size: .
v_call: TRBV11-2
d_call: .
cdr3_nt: TGTGCCAGCAGCTTTCGAGCGGGTCCCTACGAGCAGTACTTC
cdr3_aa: CASSFRAGPYEQYF

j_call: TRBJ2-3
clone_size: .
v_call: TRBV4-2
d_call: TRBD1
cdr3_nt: TGTGCCAGCAGCCAAGAGGGGACAGGGTTGGCAGATACGCAGTATTTT
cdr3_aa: CASSQEGTGLADTQYF

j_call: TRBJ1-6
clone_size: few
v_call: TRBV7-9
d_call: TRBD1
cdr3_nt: TGTGCCAGCAGCTTAGAAGGGGGCTCACCCCTCCACTTT
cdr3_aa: CASSLEGGSPLHF

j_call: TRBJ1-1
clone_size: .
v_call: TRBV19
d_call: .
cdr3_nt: TGTGCCAGTAGTTTCTCACCGGGGGAAGGTGAAGCTTTCTTT
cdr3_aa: CASSFSPGEGEAFF